The present T cell receptor (beta chain) was sequenced within a study of T cell responses to AZD1222 COVID-19 vaccine. Libraries were prepared by immunoSEQ multiplex PCR; TCRdb keeps only in-frame clonotypes and omits some of them. The table has 100,000 to 150,000 clones, roughly nine tenths seen once; the top ten hold almost 5.5%. Germline V lookup: CDR1 KGHSH, CDR2 LQKENI. The ends were cut back, 2 bases at V and 7 bases at J, with 8 bases in the middle. This CDR3 is 12 amino acids long. For this clone: What it binds is not known.

Study-wide findings and caveats: Spike as a whole was targeted by vaccine-associated CD4 TCRs, dominant at 160-218 and 743-854. Increases in Spike-specific TCR breadth and depth were seen after two AZD1222 doses.

The origin of this receptor is an adult in good health. The sequenced sample was peripheral blood, obtained on day 0 of AZD1222 vaccination. This chain joins TRBV18 and TRBJ1-1; D call uncertain. The CDR3: CASSPGPHEAFF. Written as DNA, the CDR3 is TGTGCCAGCTCACCAGGCCCTCATGAAGCTTTCTTT.